This TCR beta chain was captured by sequencing in a study of blood T cell repertoires in COVID-19. Study context: The United States, Italy and Spain were the sources of the acute and convalescent COVID-19 samples.

The data were produced by immunoSEQ multiplex PCR, yet TCRdb's version contains in-frame clones alone and is incomplete. Of roughly 220,000 clones in the sample, almost 85% were seen once. Looked up from germline, CDR1 is MNHEY and CDR2 is SVGAGI. Losses at the gene ends were 5 bases for V and 7 bases for J; bases not matched to a gene: 5. The CDR3 has 14 amino acids. The source of this sequence is a man aged 35-49 years who had recovered from COVID-19. The specimen sequenced was PBMCs or T cells enriched from blood (not recorded which). The gene calls are TRBV6-5 and TRBJ1-6, with 7 bases matching TRBD1. In DNA, the CDR3 is TGTGCCAGCAGTCCGGGACAGATGAATTCACCCCTCCACTTT. Protein product: CASSPGQMNSPLHF.